This T cell receptor (beta chain) was recovered during a study of cytomegalovirus exposure and HLA in healthy donors. Broader study findings: The study recorded fewer than 200 TCR beta chains that were cytomegalovirus-associated. According to reports, the classifier identified cytomegalovirus status with high specificity and sensitivity. V segments that were indistinguishable, TRBV6-2 and TRBV6-3 among them, were omitted from analysis. In an earlier analysis, about 90% or about 30%: the productive usage of most TCR beta V segments.

Between the trimmed V and J ends, which lost 6 bases and 3 bases, there was a span of 17 bases. The CDR3 runs to 15 residues. Per the germline V gene, CDR1 is MDHEN and CDR2 is SYDVKM. A word on this clone: What it recognizes is unknown.

The study ran its PCR with 60 Vbeta and 13 Jbeta primers. The protocol was immunoSEQ multiplex PCR, while the TCRdb copy is restricted to in-frame clones and leaves out a portion. This table has 100,000 or so clones, approximately 80% appearing once. This TCR came from a man aged 25 to 40 in good health and CMV-seropositive. The rearrangement joins TRBV28 to TRBJ2-5; possibly TRBD1 for D (6 bases). Sample: PBMCs. The CDR3 reads CASRSTGLREETQYF. The CDR3 DNA reads as TGTGCCAGCAGGTCGACAGGCCTACGGGAAGAGACCCAGTACTTC.